Following are 18 T cell receptor beta chains from one sample sequenced in a study of cytomegalovirus exposure and HLA in healthy donors. PCR used 60 Vbeta primers and 13 Jbeta primers. Profiled with immunoSEQ multiplex PCR; TCRdb holds only in-frame clones, not every one. The sample gives about 160,000 clones, over 75% of which show up once; approximately 2% is in the top ten. The specimen was PBMCs. Source of these receptors: a woman aged 18-30 years in good health and CMV-seronegative.

This chain uses TRBV19 with TRBJ2-2; 7 bases align to TRBD2. This CDR3 is 18 amino acids long. Germline V CDR1 and CDR2: LNHDA, SQIVND (reference sequence). V shed 5 bases, J shed 6 bases, and the junction held 18 bases outside the gene matches. CDR3 sequence reads: CASSPRDYSTLRAGELFF. CDR3 nucleotides: TGTGCCAGTAGTCCACGGGACTACTCGACCCTCCGGGCCGGGGAGCTGTTTTTT.

The CDR3, as DNA: TGCGCCAGCAGCTTGGCGTCAGGGTATACCGGGGAGCTGTTTTTT. Protein sequence: CASSLASGYTGELFF. V gene TRBV5-1 combines with J gene TRBJ2-2; maybe TRBD1 (5 bases). Trimming shortened V by 0 bases and J by 5 bases, and 11 bases separated the two germline ends. The CDR3 extends over 15 amino acids. Germline V gene sequence: CDR1 SGHRS, CDR2 YFSETQ. Variable domain in full (rest from reference TRBV5-1 and TRBJ2-2): KAGVTQTPRYLIKTRGQQVTLSCSPISGHRSVSWYQQTPGQGLQFLFEYFSETQRNKGNFPGRFSGRQFSNSRSEMNVSTLELGDSALYLCASSLASGYTGELFFGEGSRLTVL.

This clone was found once. The chain uses TRBV20-1 and TRBJ2-4; no firm D call. CDR3 length: 9 amino acids. The V end was cut by 4 bases, the J end by 8 bases, with 3 bases between. Germline CDR1 is DFQATT and CDR2 is SNEGSKA (reference sequence). The DNA for the CDR3 is TGCAGTGCTACAGACATTCAGTACTTC. Its translation is CSATDIQYF.

J is TRBJ2-3 and V is TRBV28; D is unclear. CDR1 and CDR2 from the germline V gene are MDHEN and SYDVKM. V lost 5 bases, J lost 0 bases, and 15 bases lay in between. The length of the CDR3 is 16 residues. CDR3 bases: TGTGCCAGCAGTGGATCCAGGTTGGTTAGCACAGATACGCAGTATTTT. It yields the protein CASSGSRLVSTDTQYF.

This clone has a handful of counts. V gene TRBV4-1 combines with J gene TRBJ2-1; a weak D match, TRBD1 (5 bases). The V end lost 2 bases, the J end lost 4 bases, and 12 bases lay between the germline ends. CDR1 MGHRA and CDR2 YSYEKL come from the germline V gene. The CDR3 has 15 amino acids. CDR3 nucleotides: TGCGCCAGCAGCCAACAGGGATCCCCTTACAATGAGCAGTTCTTC. Encoded protein: CASSQQGSPYNEQFF.

V and J are TRBV19 and TRBJ2-6; possibly TRBD2 for D (5 bases). V lost 5 bases, J lost 2 bases, and 10 bases lay in between. Per the germline V gene, CDR1 is LNHDA and CDR2 is SQIVND (reference sequence). The CDR3 runs to 15 residues. In DNA, the CDR3 is TGTGCCAGTAGTGTTTTCGGGACTGGGGCCAACGTCCTGACTTTC. It encodes CASSVFGTGANVLTF.

This clone has a single count. J is TRBJ2-7 and V is TRBV11-1, with a weak D call TRBD1 (6 bases). This CDR3 region has 14 residues. V lost 3 bases to trimming and J lost 4 bases, with 13 bases between them. CDR1 is SGHAT, CDR2 FQDESV, per germline (reference sequence). The DNA of the CDR3 is TGTGCCAGCAGCTTGGCGGAACAGGGTTACGAGCAGTACTTC. Protein: CASSLAEQGYEQYF.

The chain recombines TRBV20-1 with TRBJ2-7; D call uncertain. V was shortened by 0 bases and J by 2 bases, with 2 bases between the two germline ends. Germline lookup yields CDR1 DFQATT and CDR2 SNEGSKA (reference sequence). This CDR3 is built from 11 residues. DNA for the CDR3: TGCAGTGCTAGAGATACCTACGAGCAGTACTTC. This encodes CSARDTYEQYF.

This chain joins TRBV7-2 and TRBJ1-2; D not certain. Trimming cost V 5 bases and J 5 bases, with 12 bases left between them. Germline CDR1 SGHTA, CDR2 FQGNSA. The CDR3 runs 13 residues. The CDR3 is CASSLHRGYGYTF. In DNA form, the CDR3 reads TGTGCCAGCAGCCTCCATAGAGGATATGGCTACACCTTC. Filled out from reference TRBV7-2 and TRBJ1-2, the complete variable domain reads GAGVSQSPSNKVTEKGKDVELRCDPISGHTALYWYRQSLGQGLEFLIYFQGNSAPDKSGLPSDRFSAERTGGSVSTLTIQRTQQEDSAVYLCASSLHRGYGYTFGSGTRLTVV.

This chain connects TRBV5-4 to TRBJ2-5; D is perhaps TRBD2 (6 bases). CDR1 and CDR2 (germline): SGHNT, YYREEE (reference sequence). V lost 2 bases, J lost 5 bases, and 7 bases lay in between. The CDR3 runs 12 residues. The CDR3 nucleotides are TGTGCCAGCAGCTTAGGGAGGGAGACCCAGTACTTC. Protein product: CASSLGRETQYF.

The V gene is TRBV4-1, the J gene TRBJ1-2; unclear D gene. The CDR3 has 15 residues. CDR1 and CDR2 from the germline V gene are MGHRA and YSYEKL. Trimming took 5 bases from V and 4 from J, leaving 17 bases between them. CDR3 in amino acids: CASSSLTGKAYGYTF. The CDR3 bases are TGCGCCAGCAGCTCCCTTACGGGGAAGGCCTATGGCTACACCTTC.

The genes are TRBV4-1 and TRBJ2-3; 14 bases are shared with TRBD2. Unmatched junction bases numbered 6, after V lost 1 base and J lost 3 bases. CDR3 size: 18 residues. Germline CDR1 and CDR2: MGHRA and YSYEKL. In DNA form, the CDR3 reads TGCGCCAGCAGCCAAGGACTAGCGGGGGGGCTTGGGACAGATACGCAGTATTTT. Its protein is CASSQGLAGGLGTDTQYF.

The chain joins TRBV7-9 to TRBJ1-6, with 7 bases fitting TRBD1. This CDR3 has 15 residues. Germline lookup yields CDR1 SEHNR and CDR2 FQNEAQ (reference sequence). Unmatched junction bases numbered 10, after V lost 7 bases and J lost 7 bases. The CDR3 spells CASNELGQRNSPLHF. CDR3 DNA sequence: TGTGCCAGCAACGAACTGGGACAGAGGAATTCACCCCTCCACTTT.

Only one count was recorded for this clone. The DNA of the CDR3 is TGTGCCAGCAGCGCCTACAGACGTCCGGCCGGGGAGCTGTTTTTT. Translating gives CASSAYRRPAGELFF. This chain links TRBV7-3 with TRBJ2-2; no definite D call. Germline lookup yields CDR1 SGHTA and CDR2 FQGTGA. The CDR3 totals 15 residues. The V and J ends lost 5 bases and 6 bases respectively, with 16 bases between them.

The chain recombines TRBV29-1 with TRBJ1-1; D unclear. CDR1 is SQVTM and CDR2 is ANQGSEA in the germline V gene. V was clipped by 2 bases and J by 3 bases, with 13 bases between them. This CDR3 is 14 amino acids long. CDR3 loop: CSVERTPEDTEAFF. CDR3 bases: TGCAGCGTTGAAAGGACTCCAGAGGACACTGAAGCTTTCTTT.

The rearrangement uses TRBV29-1 and TRBJ1-4; D gene ambiguous. Trimming stripped 5 bases from V and 6 bases from J, with 10 bases between. CDR3 length: 12 residues. Germline V gene lookup returns CDR1 SQVTM and CDR2 ANQGSEA. CDR3 DNA sequence: TGCAGCGTTATCGACACGGATGAAAAACTGTTTTTT. Protein product: CSVIDTDEKLFF.

This sequence joins TRBV4-2 and TRBJ2-7; 7 bases are a match to TRBD1. CDR3 length: 14 residues. V lost 1 base, J lost 3 bases, and 3 bases stayed unmatched. Germline V gene data show CDR1 as LGHNA and CDR2 as YNFKEQ. CDR3 bases: TGTGCCAGCAGCCAAGGAGGGGGCAGCTACGAGCAGTACTTC. It translates to CASSQGGGSYEQYF.

V gene TRBV7-9 combines with J gene TRBJ1-2; 11 bases match TRBD1. The germline gives CDR1 SEHNR, CDR2 FQNEAQ (reference sequence). This CDR3 region has 14 residues. J gave up 6 bases and V 2 bases, and 2 bases lay outside the gene matches. The CDR3 protein is CASSLLGQGDGYTF. DNA of the CDR3: TGTGCCAGCAGCTTACTGGGACAGGGGGATGGCTACACCTTC.